This is a list of T cell receptor beta chains from one sample in a study of blood T cell repertoires in COVID-19. Assay: immunoSEQ multiplex PCR; the TCRdb copy retains only in-frame clones and omits some. The sample shows 300,000 to 450,000 clones, 70% to 90% of them seen only once. What was sequenced was peripheral blood. These receptors were collected from a woman aged 25-40 years with COVID-19, enrolled during active disease. Both conserved end residues are part of each CDR3.

J gene	V gene	CDR3 protein
TRBJ1-5	TRBV29-1	CSVSPTDSNQPQHF
TRBJ1-2	TRBV2	CASSETGDGYTF
TRBJ2-7	TRBV12-3/TRBV12-4	CASSLIGGNEQYF
TRBJ1-4	TRBV5-1	CASSLGGWDEKLFF
TRBJ2-1	TRBV19	CASSIGQGGYNEQFF
TRBJ2-1	TRBV2	CASSVRSSNEQFF
TRBJ2-7	TRBV3-1/TRBV3-2	CASSHSNYEQYF
TRBJ1-6	TRBV11-2	CASSPQARANSPLHF
TRBJ1-2	TRBV28	CASSPTGAYGYTF
TRBJ2-2	TRBV3-1/TRBV3-2	CASSLQQAGELFF
TRBJ1-5	TRBV9	CASSPGQFQEPQHF
TRBJ2-7	TRBV5-1	CASSPVPSYEQYF
TRBJ2-2	TRBV2	CASSEALKRYGELFF
TRBJ2-5	TRBV11-2	CASSALNLMGAAETQYF
TRBJ2-1	TRBV11-1	CASSSPAGGPDEQFF
TRBJ1-6	TRBV30	CAWTPGGVNSPLHF
TRBJ2-3	TRBV5-1	CASSGRDSASTDTQYF
TRBJ1-4	TRBV18	CASSPLNEKLFF
TRBJ2-7	TRBV5-4	CASSARTSGAYEQYF
TRBJ2-7	TRBV10-1	CASSDPGGEQYF
TRBJ1-5	TRBV19	CASRGGYQPQHF
TRBJ1-6	TRBV14	CASSWDREGSPLHF
TRBJ1-6	TRBV30	CAWSQDNSPLHF
TRBJ2-7	TRBV28	CASTDRVYEQYF
TRBJ2-5	TRBV30	CAWSVLGQGASGRGVGETQYF
TRBJ2-7	TRBV7-2	CASSLGLAGDEQYF
TRBJ2-7	TRBV29-1	CSVGLAGGQNYEQYF
TRBJ2-1	TRBV24-1	CATSDNLPGYNEQFF
TRBJ2-5	TRBV5-1	CASSRGRAGELETQYF
TRBJ1-3	TRBV4-3	CASSQVPGQFSGNTIYF
TRBJ1-5	TRBV21-1	CASSNGWNQPQHF
TRBJ2-7	TRBV2	CASNRETYEQYF
TRBJ2-4	TRBV19	CASSPPGVAKNIQYF
TRBJ2-1	TRBV28	CASGKGAGSYNEQFF
TRBJ1-2	TRBV3-1/TRBV3-2	CASSQVQGAYGYTF
TRBJ2-5	TRBV10-2	CASRDTTWYRDNKTQYF
TRBJ2-7	TRBV2	CASPPRLQGVQSYEQYF
TRBJ2-3	TRBV13	CASGLAGSIYTQYF
TRBJ2-3	TRBV27	CASSFPIAGEPDTQYF
TRBJ1-2	TRBV18	CASSLLTIQNYGYTF
TRBJ2-3	TRBV7-2	CASSLGVVYTDTQYF
TRBJ2-7	TRBV9	CASSVDGLAGEQYF
TRBJ2-7	TRBV27	CASSVGTRIFEQYF
TRBJ1-5	TRBV28	CATQRDQPQHF
TRBJ2-2	TRBV19	CASSISSGRAANTGELFF
TRBJ1-2	TRBV3-1/TRBV3-2	CASSQDWTGHRYGYTF
TRBJ2-7	TRBV3-1/TRBV3-2	CASSPQLAGGAREQYF
TRBJ2-1	TRBV11-2	CASSTRGVSYNEQFF
TRBJ1-2	TRBV10-3	CAISERGQDYGYTF
TRBJ1-1	TRBV20-1	CSVTRQAEAFF
TRBJ1-4	TRBV28	CASRSPFSEKLFF
TRBJ1-1	TRBV5-5	CASSLEAAAGPEAFF